This record looks at one TCR beta chain sequence and its context. The antigen remains undetermined. Of the isolated RNA, all was reverse transcribed, and so the sequenced material was expressed TCRB transcripts. An average roughly 3.6 million reads came from naive, central memory and regulatory T cell samples. Some clones are missing from TCRdb's copy, which holds only in-frame ones; the method was immunoSEQ multiplex PCR. The table shows around 240,000 clones, with 9.6% occurring only once. The data stem from a study of beta chain features in type 1 diabetes. Broader study findings: Shorter TCRB CDR3s, moderately but significantly so, were found in Type 1 diabetes patients in all four CD4+ subsets.

The authors obtained over 98% purity in all sorted populations. The sequencing input was naive CD4+ T cells from blood. The TCR was taken from a woman younger than 35 in good health.

CDR3 DNA: TGCAGTGCTAGACAGGGGTATGAGCAGTTCTTC. It specifies CSARQGYEQFF. This chain joins TRBV20-1 and TRBJ2-1, with D possibly matching TRBD1 (6 bases). The CDR3 is 11 amino acids. CDR1 and CDR2 from the germline V gene are DFQATT and SNEGSKA (reference sequence). V was trimmed by 2 bases and J by 8 bases, leaving 7 bases between them.